The entry below gives a single TCR beta chain sequence along with its context. Its antigen is unidentified. Clones were read by immunoSEQ multiplex PCR, and TCRdb kept only the in-frame ones, dropping some. The sample contains under 80,000 clones, 80% to 90% of which appear only once. This CDR3 comprises 16 residues. The germline V gene encodes CDR1 SGHDN and CDR2 FVKESK. V was clipped by 0 bases and J by 3 bases, with 14 bases between them. These data come from a study of T cell responses to AZD1222 COVID-19 vaccine. Turning to the study itself: Pooling was applied to second doses at about 4 or about 12 weeks. Study-level findings and limits: Sampled repertoires all dated from after the peak T cell response. The sample set comprised mostly white British donors with more females, and clonal diversity was possibly underestimated. Spike as a whole was targeted by vaccine-associated CD4 TCRs, dominant at 160-218 and 743-854.

This TCR derives from an adult in good health. The starting material was peripheral blood, obtained on day 0 of AZD1222 vaccination. The rearrangement uses TRBV14 and TRBJ1-1, with D perhaps TRBD1 (5 bases). The CDR3 protein is CASSQDRARRYTEAFF. The CDR3 nucleotides read TGTGCCAGCAGCCAAGACAGGGCAAGACGGTACACTGAAGCTTTCTTT.